The T cell receptor beta chain under discussion was sequenced for a study of T cell responses to AZD1222 COVID-19 vaccine. Study-level findings and limits: Donors, mostly white British, included more females; clonal diversity was possibly underestimated.

Method: immunoSEQ multiplex PCR; TCRdb's copy keeps in-frame clones and lacks some. The sample has approximately 120,000 clones, approximately 89% seen once. In regard to this clone: The antigen is undetermined.

The clonotype comes from an adult in good health. The specimen was peripheral blood, collected on day 0 of AZD1222 vaccination.

The CDR3 DNA is TGCAGCACCCGGACAGGGAGGAACGGGGAGCTGTTTTTT. Protein: CSTRTGRNGELFF. J is TRBJ2-2 and V is TRBV29-1, with 8 nucleotides matching TRBD1. V lost 8 bases, J lost 7 bases, and 9 bases stayed unmatched. The germline gives CDR1 SQVTM, CDR2 ANQGSEA. The CDR3 extends over 13 amino acids.